A single sample is the source of the 21 T cell receptor beta chains below, sequenced in a study of blood T cell repertoires in COVID-19. Using immunoSEQ multiplex PCR, the repertoire was profiled, and TCRdb retains in-frame clones only, with some absent. Found here are tens of thousands of clones, 85% to 90% of them singletons; the top ten hold roughly 5%. Sequenced material: peripheral blood. The receptors derive from a woman aged 70-85 years with active COVID-19.

The chain carries TRBV6-1 and TRBJ2-3, with 8 bases fitting TRBD2. Germline CDR1 reads MNHNS; CDR2 reads SASEGT. V dropped 2 bases and J dropped 2; count of bases not matched to a gene: 3. The CDR3 loop spans 15 amino acids. The CDR3 reads CASSEQRGTTDTQYF. As DNA, the CDR3 is TGTGCCAGCAGTGAACAGCGGGGGACCACAGATACGCAGTATTTT.

This chain uses TRBV18 with TRBJ2-5, with D unclear. V shed 2 bases and J shed 4 bases, with 5 bases lying between them. Germline-derived CDR1 and CDR2 are KGHSH and LQKENI. This CDR3 spans 12 amino acids. Here the CDR3 reads CASSPGGETQYF. The CDR3 bases are TGTGCCAGCTCACCAGGCGGAGAGACCCAGTACTTC.

CDR3 amino acids: CATSRVRGDTGELFF. CDR3 DNA: TGTGCCACCTCCCGCGTCCGGGGGGATACCGGGGAGCTGTTTTTT. V usage is TRBV6-5 and J usage is TRBJ2-2; 7 bases align to TRBD2. Germline values: CDR1 MNHEY, CDR2 SVGAGI. The ends lost 10 bases at V and 5 bases at J; junction bases unmatched: 13. The CDR3 loop spans 15 amino acids.

The rearrangement links TRBV2 to TRBJ1-1; perhaps TRBD1 as D (6 bases). Germline V lookup: CDR1 SNHLY, CDR2 FYNNEI. V was trimmed by 4 bases and J by 4 bases, leaving 13 bases between them. The CDR3 is 14 residues long. Here the CDR3 reads CASSAQGVTTEAFF. CDR3 in DNA: TGTGCCAGCAGTGCACAGGGTGTAACCACTGAAGCTTTCTTT. Full variable domain (rest looked up from reference TRBV2 and TRBJ1-1): EPEVTQTPSHQVTQMGQEVILRCVPISNHLYFYWYRQILGQKVEFLVSFYNNEISEKSEIFDDQFSVERPDGSNFTLKIRSTKLEDSAMYFCASSAQGVTTEAFFGQGTRLTVV.

The CDR3 sequence is CASISTTGTGSQPQHF. The CDR3 DNA reads TGTGCCAGTATTTCCACTACCGGGACAGGGAGTCAGCCCCAGCATTTT. This sequence joins TRBV19 and TRBJ1-5; 9 bases align to TRBD1. The CDR3 sequence is 16 residues long. V lost 7 bases and J lost 6; bases outside the gene matches: 13. Germline V gene data show CDR1 as LNHDA and CDR2 as SQIVND (reference sequence).

The chain combines TRBV29-1 with TRBJ2-5, with TRBD2 matching over 12 bases. Germline trimming cut 7 bases from V and 5 bases from J; bases unmatched to any gene: 2. CDR3 size: 12 residues. CDR1 and CDR2 from the germline V gene are SQVTM and ANQGSEA. The CDR3 DNA sequence: TGCAGCGCCGGACTAGCGGGGGAGACCCAGTACTTC. Its protein product is CSAGLAGETQYF.

This chain uses TRBV6-5 with TRBJ2-2; D possibly corresponds to TRBD2 (5 bases). Between the trimmed V and J ends, which lost 5 bases and 7 bases, there was a span of 11 bases. CDR3 length equals 13 residues. Germline V gene data show CDR1 as MNHEY and CDR2 as SVGAGI. CDR3 nucleotides: TGTGCCAGCAGTCCTCGGGCGGGCGGGGAGCTGTTTTTT. Translated: CASSPRAGGELFF.

This clone was picked up one time. The chain employs TRBV20-1 and TRBJ2-1; 7 positions match TRBD2. Germline values: CDR1 DFQATT, CDR2 SNEGSKA (reference sequence). V was pared by 3 bases and J by 9 bases, with 2 bases of the junction left unmatched. This CDR3 has 11 amino acids. The CDR3 DNA reads as TGCAGTGCTAGCCGGGGGGTTGAGCAGTTCTTC. This gives the protein CSASRGVEQFF.

This chain links TRBV24-1 with TRBJ2-7; D is uncertain. The V gene lost 9 bases and the J gene lost 4 bases, with 24 bases spanning the gap. This CDR3 has 16 residues. Germline V gene lookup returns CDR1 KGHDR and CDR2 SFDVKD. In DNA, the CDR3 is TGTGCCACCGGAACCGACCGGGTAAAGATGGTTTACGAGCAGTACTTC. This gives the protein CATGTDRVKMVYEQYF.

The chain recombines TRBV19 with TRBJ2-1, with TRBD2 matching 9 bases. CDR1 is LNHDA and CDR2 is SQIVND in the germline V gene (reference sequence). This CDR3 is built from 16 residues. V trimming: 7 bases; J trimming: 6 bases; junction bases outside the gene matches: 13. Here the CDR3 reads CASKASGAQGFNEQFF. The CDR3 DNA follows: TGTGCCAGTAAAGCTAGCGGGGCTCAGGGGTTCAATGAGCAGTTCTTC.

This CDR3 is CASAISGYQPQHF. CDR3 DNA: TGTGCCAGCGCCATCTCAGGGTATCAGCCCCAGCATTTT. The chain joins TRBV28 to TRBJ1-5, with a tentative D call TRBD1 (5 bases). Germline V lookup: CDR1 MDHEN, CDR2 SYDVKM. Trimming left V 8 bases short and J 5 bases short, with 13 bases between. This CDR3 comprises 13 residues.

V and J are TRBV7-2 and TRBJ1-4; D perhaps matches TRBD1 (5 bases). The germline V gene has CDR1 SGHTA and CDR2 FQGNSA. The V end was cut by 5 bases, the J end by 7 bases, with 14 bases between. This CDR3 region has 14 residues. The CDR3 region is CASSPQGRGEKLFF. CDR3 bases: TGTGCCAGCAGCCCTCAGGGAAGAGGTGAAAAACTGTTTTTT.

This sequence joins TRBV19 and TRBJ2-7; D remains ambiguous. Trimming removed 1 base at V and 2 bases at J, with 9 bases between. Germline-derived CDR1 and CDR2 are LNHDA and SQIVND (reference sequence). The CDR3 contains 14 residues. In DNA, the CDR3 is TGTGCCAGTAGTATAGGGCAGGTCGCCTACGAGCAGTACTTC. It translates to CASSIGQVAYEQYF.

The V and J genes are TRBV11-3 and TRBJ1-1, with a weak D call TRBD1 (6 bases). The germline V gene has CDR1 SGHNT and CDR2 YENEEA. The CDR3 has 13 amino acids. Trimming shortened V by 4 bases and J by 6 bases, and 12 bases separated the two germline ends. The CDR3 nucleotides read TGTGCCAGCAGCTCAGTCTACAGGGCTGAAGCTTTCTTT. Translating it yields CASSSVYRAEAFF.

In this sample, this clone turned up once. The rearrangement links TRBV7-9 to TRBJ2-1, with no clear D. V was clipped by 4 bases and J by 0 bases, with 16 bases between them. The CDR3 is 17 residues long. From germline, CDR1 is SEHNR and CDR2 FQNEAQ (reference sequence). The CDR3 coding sequence is TGTGCCAGCAGCTACGAGCGTGCAACGAGCTCCTACAATGAGCAGTTCTTC. The encoded protein is CASSYERATSSYNEQFF.

This rearrangement joins TRBV7-9 to TRBJ2-2, with D tentatively TRBD2 (6 bases). From germline, CDR1 is SEHNR and CDR2 FQNEAQ (reference sequence). This CDR3 region has 19 residues. V lost 4 bases, J lost 0 bases, and 21 bases lay in between. DNA of the CDR3: TGTGCCAGCAGCTCCACACGACTAGTGAAGGATTCGAACACCGGGGAGCTGTTTTTT. It encodes CASSSTRLVKDSNTGELFF.

The V and J genes are TRBV11-2 and TRBJ2-3; D is uncertain. CDR3 length: 15 residues. V lost 2 bases, J lost 5 bases, and 14 bases lay in between. Looked up from germline, CDR1 is SGHAT and CDR2 is FQNNGV. The CDR3, as DNA: TGTGCCAGCAGCTTATCTACAGAATTGGGAGATACGCAGTATTTT. As protein: CASSLSTELGDTQYF.

The rearrangement uses TRBV10-3 and TRBJ2-7; TRBD2 agrees at 10 bases. CDR1 is ENHRY and CDR2 is SYGVKD in the germline V gene. CDR3 length equals 14 residues. J gave up 3 bases and V 7 bases, and 6 bases lay outside the gene matches. The CDR3 region has the DNA TGTGCCATCAAAAAAACTAGCGGGGTCTACGAGCAGTACTTC. This encodes CAIKKTSGVYEQYF.

This clone has more than one count but fewer than ten. The chain employs TRBV6-1 and TRBJ2-7, with D possibly TRBD2 on 5 matching bases. Looked up from germline, CDR1 is MNHNS and CDR2 is SASEGT. The CDR3 spans 14 residues. V gave up 1 base and J gave up 4 bases, with 11 bases separating them. The CDR3 DNA reads as TGTGCCAGCAGTGAAGGTGGAGGAGCGTACGAGCAGTACTTC. Translated, it gives CASSEGGGAYEQYF.

The J gene is TRBJ1-1, the V gene TRBV9; D is possibly TRBD1 (5 bases). CDR3 length: 13 amino acids. Germline CDR1 and CDR2: SGDLS and YYNGEE. V dropped 9 bases and J dropped 3 bases, with 15 bases sitting between them. The CDR3 nucleotides are TGTGCCACCTCGAAAGGAGGGGACACTGAAGCTTTCTTT. Its protein is CATSKGGDTEAFF.

The genes are TRBV2 and TRBJ2-1, with 8 bases that match TRBD2. The junction had 4 bases not matched to a gene; V was cut back by 8 bases and J by 7 bases. CDR1 and CDR2 from the germline V gene are SNHLY and FYNNEI. This CDR3 is built from 12 residues. The CDR3 loop reads CASGGTRNEQFF. CDR3 in DNA: TGTGCCAGCGGGGGGACTAGGAATGAGCAGTTCTTC. The whole variable domain, filled in from reference TRBV2 and TRBJ2-1, reads EPEVTQTPSHQVTQMGQEVILRCVPISNHLYFYWYRQILGQKVEFLVSFYNNEISEKSEIFDDQFSVERPDGSNFTLKIRSTKLEDSAMYFCASGGTRNEQFFGPGTRLTVL.